A single sample is the source of the 22 T cell receptor beta chains below, sequenced in a study of T cells after yellow fever vaccination. Each CDR3 protein gets one entry after TCRdb re-called the 5' RACE reads with MiXCR. Among under 150,000 distinct CDR3 sequences listed, more than 6% were seen once. The sample was CD4+ T cells sorted from PBMCs, taken 5 days after the yellow fever booster vaccination. Receptors originate from a man under 40 who received the YFV17D yellow fever vaccine.

This clonotype was picked up many times. J is TRBJ2-1 and V is TRBV20-1; no firm D call. The CDR3 sequence is 11 residues long. The germline V gene encodes CDR1 DFQATT and CDR2 SNEGSKA (reference sequence). V lost 4 bases and J lost 7, with 8 bases in between. The CDR3 DNA reads as TGCAGTGCTAAGGGATTGAATGAGCAGTTCTTC. It encodes CSAKGLNEQFF.

The table lists this clonotype with a few counts. This rearrangement joins TRBV28 to TRBJ1-5; 7 bases agree with TRBD1. Germline trimming cut 0 bases from V and 6 bases from J; bases unmatched to any gene: 8. Germline values: CDR1 MDHEN, CDR2 SYDVKM. The CDR3 is 16 amino acids. The CDR3: CASSLWAGGRSQPQHF. Here the CDR3 DNA reads TGTGCCAGCAGTTTATGGGCAGGGGGTAGGAGTCAGCCCCAGCATTTT.

This clonotype has at least ten counts. V is TRBV7-6 and J is TRBJ2-7; D not certain. V lost 6 bases to trimming and J lost 6 bases, with 15 bases between them. Looked up from germline, CDR1 is SGHVS and CDR2 is FNYEAQ. This CDR3 contains 13 residues. CDR3 region: CASSQTSGTEQYF. CDR3 nucleotides: TGTGCCAGCAGTCAGACCTCCGGCACCGAGCAGTACTTC.

This clonotype was observed many times. The chain couples TRBV20-1 to TRBJ2-6; D gene ambiguous. This CDR3 has 13 residues. From germline, CDR1 is DFQATT and CDR2 SNEGSKA (reference sequence). V was cut by 6 bases and J by 0 bases, with 6 bases left in between. DNA for the CDR3: TGCAGTGCCCGGACCTCTGGGGCCAACGTCCTGACTTTC. Encoded protein: CSARTSGANVLTF.

This clonotype occurred many times. The chain carries TRBV20-1 and TRBJ1-3, with TRBD1 matching 11 bases. The trim removed 5 bases at V and 8 bases at J, leaving 11 bases unmatched. The CDR3 loop spans 15 amino acids. Germline V gene lookup returns CDR1 DFQATT and CDR2 SNEGSKA (reference sequence). The CDR3 sequence is CSARVRTGGQDTIYF. CDR3 coding DNA: TGCAGTGCTCGCGTTCGGACAGGGGGCCAAGACACCATATATTTT.

This chain joins TRBV18 and TRBJ2-1; maybe TRBD2 (5 bases). CDR1 KGHSH and CDR2 LQKENI come from the germline V gene. The CDR3 spans 14 residues. V lost 2 bases and J lost 7, with 12 bases in between. The CDR3 is CASSPGGLGNEQFF. For the CDR3, the DNA is TGTGCCAGCTCACCAGGCGGGCTGGGGAATGAGCAGTTCTTC.

The chain combines TRBV29-1 with TRBJ2-5; D is undetermined. The CDR3 sequence is 12 residues long. Looked up from germline, CDR1 is SQVTM and CDR2 is ANQGSEA. Deletions cut 5 bases from V and 5 bases from J, with 12 bases between. The CDR3 DNA sequence: TGCAGCGTTTCGCAGGTTAGGGAGACCCAGTACTTC. Translated, it gives CSVSQVRETQYF.

In this sample, this clonotype turned up many times. V is TRBV5-1 and J is TRBJ2-2; D not certain. The CDR3 has 15 residues. Looked up from germline, CDR1 is SGHRS and CDR2 is YFSETQ. Deletions cut 0 bases from V and 0 bases from J, with 6 bases between. The CDR3 DNA is TGCGCCAGCAGCTTGGATTCCGCGAACACCGGGGAGCTGTTTTTT. Its translation: CASSLDSANTGELFF.

This clonotype occurred many times. The chain couples TRBV6-2 or TRBV6-3 to TRBJ2-1; TRBD2 aligns across 8 bases. There are 12 residues in the CDR3. The J segment lost 6 bases and the V segment lost 7 bases, leaving 2 bases of the junction unmatched. CDR1 and CDR2 from the germline V gene are MNHEY and SVGEGT. CDR3 region: CASTLAGNEQFF. The CDR3 DNA reads as TGTGCCAGCACCCTAGCGGGCAATGAGCAGTTCTTC.

This clonotype has only a few counts. The chain has TRBV7-6 and TRBJ2-3, with D perhaps TRBD1 or TRBD2 (5 bases each). The CDR3 contains 19 residues. Germline lookup yields CDR1 SGHVS and CDR2 FNYEAQ. V was pared by 4 bases and J by 2 bases, with 25 bases between. The CDR3 DNA reads TGTGCCAGCAGCTCGGGACCTCCCCTTCCCACTACTACCACAGATACGCAGTATTTT. This encodes CASSSGPPLPTTTTDTQYF.

This clonotype was observed at least ten times. The V and J genes are TRBV7-2 and TRBJ2-4, with a weak D call TRBD1 (5 bases). The V gene lost 4 bases and the J gene lost 6 bases, with 13 bases spanning the gap. The CDR3 is 14 residues long. The V gene's germline CDR1 is SGHTA and CDR2 FQGNSA. The DNA for the CDR3 is TGTGCCAGCAGCTGGGGCAGTTCTATAAACATTCAGTACTTC. This sequence encodes CASSWGSSINIQYF.

The sample holds many counts of this clonotype. The J gene is TRBJ2-7, the V gene TRBV3-1, with TRBD2 matching 10 bases. Looked up from germline, CDR1 is LGHDT and CDR2 is YNNKEL (reference sequence). The CDR3 spans 15 residues. Trimming took 0 bases from V and 4 from J; bases not matched to a gene: 3. CDR3 DNA: TGTGCCAGCAGCCAAGAGCTAGCGGGGGCGTACGAGCAGTACTTC. This translates into CASSQELAGAYEQYF.

This clonotype was observed many times. V usage is TRBV5-1 and J usage is TRBJ1-1; TRBD1 aligns across 9 bases. Germline V CDR1 and CDR2: SGHRS, YFSETQ. J gave up 1 base and V 5 bases, and 3 bases lay outside the gene matches. This CDR3 spans 14 amino acids. In DNA form, the CDR3 reads TGCGCCAGCAGTCCGGGACAGGGGAACACTGAAGCTTTCTTT. It is translated as CASSPGQGNTEAFF.

Many counts were recorded for this clonotype. The CDR3 DNA is TGCAGTGCTAGAGATCGGGGCTATGGTGAGCAGTTCTTC. This codes for CSARDRGYGEQFF. The chain carries TRBV20-1 and TRBJ2-1; the D gene could be TRBD1 or TRBD2 (5 bases each). V was shortened by 0 bases and J by 9 bases, with 12 bases between the two germline ends. The V gene's germline CDR1 is DFQATT and CDR2 SNEGSKA (reference sequence). The CDR3 totals 13 residues.

This clonotype was detected many times. The rearrangement links TRBV10-2 to TRBJ2-7, with 12 bases fitting TRBD2. This CDR3 has 16 residues. Per the germline V gene, CDR1 is WSHSY and CDR2 is SAAADI. After removal of 7 bases from V and 1 base from J, the junction contained 8 bases not matched to a gene. CDR3 region: CASTLGTSGFSYEQYF. Here the CDR3 DNA reads TGCGCCAGCACGCTCGGGACTAGCGGGTTTTCCTACGAGCAGTACTTC.

There are many counts of this clonotype. The V and J genes are TRBV29-1 and TRBJ2-1, with D hard to call. The V end lost 6 bases, the J end lost 6 bases, and 12 bases lay between the germline ends. The CDR3 totals 12 residues. Germline CDR1 reads SQVTM; CDR2 reads ANQGSEA. The CDR3 here is CSVLGVANEQFF. The CDR3 DNA reads TGCAGCGTGCTAGGAGTGGCCAATGAGCAGTTCTTC.

At least ten counts were recorded for this clonotype. J is TRBJ2-7 and V is TRBV3-1; possible D gene TRBD1, 6 bases. The germline V and J ends were trimmed by 9 bases and 0 bases, with 9 bases remaining between them. This CDR3 has 12 amino acids. Germline CDR1 and CDR2: LGHDT and YNNKEL (reference sequence). The CDR3: CASQGYSYEQYF. The CDR3 DNA follows: TGTGCCAGTCAGGGGTACTCCTACGAGCAGTACTTC.

This clonotype was counted between two and nine times. The V and J genes are TRBV15 and TRBJ2-1; TRBD2 matches at 7 bases. The germline gives CDR1 LNHNV, CDR2 YYDKDF (reference sequence). There are 15 residues in the CDR3. The J segment lost 5 bases and the V segment lost 3 bases, leaving 7 bases of the junction unmatched. The CDR3 DNA reads TGTGCCACCAGCAGTAGGCGGGAGCTCGACAATGAGCAGTTCTTC. Translation: CATSSRRELDNEQFF.

This clonotype was picked up many times. The chain employs TRBV24-1 and TRBJ2-1; D uncertain. Germline V lookup: CDR1 KGHDR, CDR2 SFDVKD. V lost 1 base, J lost 10 bases, and 4 bases lay in between. This CDR3 is 11 amino acids long. The CDR3 DNA reads TGTGCCACCAGTGATTTTGGGGAGCAGTTCTTC. It yields the protein CATSDFGEQFF.

The table lists this clonotype with many counts. This chain connects TRBV5-1 to TRBJ2-1; D remains ambiguous. V was shortened by 2 bases and J by 0 bases, with 9 bases between the two germline ends. Germline-derived CDR1 and CDR2 are SGHRS and YFSETQ. The CDR3 totals 15 residues. The CDR3 DNA is TGCGCCAGCAGCTTCGACTTTTCCTCCTACAATGAGCAGTTCTTC. Its translation: CASSFDFSSYNEQFF.

This clonotype was observed many times. The chain carries TRBV6-2 or TRBV6-3 and TRBJ2-7, with a weak D call TRBD2 (6 bases). Germline V gene data show CDR1 as MNHEY and CDR2 as SVGEGT. Trimming shortened V by 0 bases and J by 2 bases, and 11 bases separated the two germline ends. The CDR3 extends over 15 amino acids. CDR3 residues: CASSYSGTLTYEQYF. The CDR3 coding sequence is TGTGCCAGCAGTTACTCCGGGACTTTAACCTACGAGCAGTACTTC.

CDR3: CASSPRRLSYEQYF. CDR3 bases: TGTGCCAGCAGTCCGCGACGGCTCTCCTACGAGCAGTACTTC. The chain combines TRBV12-3 or TRBV12-4 with TRBJ2-7; no firm D call. V lost 5 bases and J lost 0, with 11 bases in between. This CDR3 is 14 amino acids long.